The 6 T cell receptor beta chains listed next were all sequenced from one sample in a study of naive and memory T cell subsets. TCR cDNA received a 3' ligated oligonucleotide that carried a UMI. Four PCR rounds used nested alpha and beta constant region primers plus the SP2 primer. TCRdb used MiXCR to reprocess the 5' RACE reads, holding one entry per CDR3 protein. This sample has about 48,000 distinct CDR3 sequences, with over 3.5% found just once. The receptors stem from a female donor in good health.

Many counts were recorded for this clonotype. V gene TRBV12-3 or TRBV12-4 combines with J gene TRBJ1-5, with 9 positions matching TRBD1. This CDR3 comprises 14 residues. V dropped 5 bases and J dropped 6; count of bases not matched to a gene: 5. The CDR3: CASSGQGNRQPQHF. The CDR3 DNA is TGTGCCAGCAGTGGACAGGGGAATCGTCAGCCCCAGCATTTT.

This clonotype was counted between two and nine times. The chain combines TRBV6-5 with TRBJ2-5; D remains ambiguous. The germline V and J ends were trimmed by 2 bases and 4 bases, with 11 bases remaining between them. The CDR3 totals 14 residues. The V gene's germline CDR1 is MNHEY and CDR2 SVGAGI. The CDR3 DNA reads TGTGCCAGCAGTTACGTAGGGCAAGGAGAGACCCAGTACTTC. It is translated as CASSYVGQGETQYF.

In this sample, this clonotype turned up many times. V usage is TRBV5-1 and J usage is TRBJ2-3; no reliable D call. This CDR3 contains 14 residues. V was cut by 2 bases and J by 0 bases, with 7 bases left in between. In germline, CDR1 is SGHRS, CDR2 YFSETQ. CDR3 bases: TGCGCCAGCAGCTTCGGTAGCAGCACAGATACGCAGTATTTT. Translation gives CASSFGSSTDTQYF.

This clonotype was recorded a few times. The chain couples TRBV19 to TRBJ2-1, with TRBD1 as a possible D gene (5 bases). Per germline, CDR1 LNHDA and CDR2 SQIVND (reference sequence). The CDR3 extends over 17 amino acids. V was cut by 3 bases and J by 0 bases, with 15 bases left in between. CDR3 residues: CASSMVRGSSSYNEQFF. In DNA, the CDR3 is TGTGCCAGTAGTATGGTAAGGGGCTCGAGCTCCTACAATGAGCAGTTCTTC.

Remarks on this clonotype: A much larger clone is a single base away; this may be a read error. The conserved closing phenylalanine or tryptophan is absent in this CDR3, likely reflecting a read error. V gene TRBV5-6 combines with J gene TRBJ1-1; D unclear. Trimming took 4 bases from V and 8 from J, leaving 15 bases between them. Germline V gene lookup returns CDR1 SGHDT and CDR2 YYEEEE. CDR3 size: 13 residues. The CDR3 region is CASSRTGRGEAFS. In DNA form, the CDR3 reads TGTGCCAGCAGCCGGACGGGCAGAGGAGAAGCTTTCTCT.

The table lists this clonotype with many counts. The chain employs TRBV3-1 and TRBJ1-2; no reliable D call. Trimming cost V 6 bases and J 2 bases, with 13 bases left between them. From germline, CDR1 is LGHDT and CDR2 YNNKEL (reference sequence). The CDR3 runs to 14 residues. The CDR3 nucleotides read TGTGCCAGCAGTTCAAGTAAGGAGAACTATGGCTACACCTTC. Its protein product is CASSSSKENYGYTF.